These T cell receptor beta chains were read from a single sample in a study of shared clonotypes between healthy human individuals. Only in-frame clones appear in the TCRdb table, and some are missing; sequencing was by immunoSEQ multiplex PCR. The data contain around 980,000 clones, 75% to 80% of them singletons. Specimen: memory CD4+ T cells from PBMCs. The receptors were sampled from a man aged 18 to 30 in good health. Some clones in this sample may be carry-over from other donors' samples. Each CDR3 is given with its conserved first and last residue. D genes are given only for firm matches. Size values are once, few and many counts, or a class for expanded clones, and some rows have none.

v_gene,abundance,j_gene,d_gene,CDR3nt,CDR3aa
TRBV11-2,NA,TRBJ2-5,TRBD1,TGTGCCAGCAGCCCTTCGGGGACAGGAGAGGAGACCCAGTACTTC,CASSPSGTGEETQYF
TRBV5-1,once,TRBJ2-1,TRBD2,TGCGCCAGCAGCTCCCGACTAGCGGAGAGCTCCTACAATGAGCAGTTCTTC,CASSSRLAESSYNEQFF
TRBV6-5,NA,TRBJ1-1,NA,TGTGCCAGCAGCCCCCTCCGGGGGGTGAACACTGAAGCTTTCTTT,CASSPLRGVNTEAFF
TRBV5-1,NA,TRBJ1-1,TRBD1,TGCGCCAGCAGCTCGGGGACAGGGGCTCCGGAAGCTTTCTTT,CASSSGTGAPEAFF
TRBV5-1,NA,TRBJ2-7,TRBD1,TGCGCCAGCAGCTTCGGGACAGGGTTCTCCGAGCAGTACTTC,CASSFGTGFSEQYF
TRBV4-2,NA,TRBJ2-1,NA,TGTGCCAGCAGCCAGCTCTATGGGGAGGGGGCTTACAATGAGCAGTTCTTC,CASSQLYGEGAYNEQFF
TRBV7-8,NA,TRBJ2-1,NA,TGTGCCAGCAGCCCTTTCACTTATAGCTCCTACAATGAGCAGTTCTTC,CASSPFTYSSYNEQFF
TRBV19,NA,TRBJ1-2,NA,TGTGCCAGTAGTATCGGGCAGTTCGACTATGGCTACACCTTC,CASSIGQFDYGYTF
TRBV5-1,NA,TRBJ2-5,TRBD1,TGCGCCAGCAGCTTTCACCGCGGGACAGGGTACCAAGAGACCCAGTACTTC,CASSFHRGTGYQETQYF
TRBV4-3,few,TRBJ1-2,TRBD1,TGCGCCAGCAGCCCTCGGACAAGCCCTCAGGGGGACTATGGCTACACCTTC,CASSPRTSPQGDYGYTF
TRBV10-3,few,TRBJ1-2,NA,TGTGCCATCAGTGAGTCTGGGGGCTTGGATGGCTACACCTTC,CAISESGGLDGYTF
TRBV2,NA,TRBJ2-5,NA,TGTGCCAGCAGTGGGGCGGGGCCCTTCCAAGAGACCCAGTACTTC,CASSGAGPFQETQYF
TRBV5-4,NA,TRBJ1-1,NA,TGTGCCAGCAGCATTGGGAGCAAGGTGAACACTGAAGCTTTCTTT,CASSIGSKVNTEAFF
TRBV5-4,NA,TRBJ2-2,NA,TGTGCCAGCAGCCCCTCCCCCTCGCCGGGAGCAGGCGGGGAGCTGTTTTTT,CASSPSPSPGAGGELFF
TRBV4-1,NA,TRBJ2-5,NA,TGCGCCAGCAGCCAACCCCTCGGGGAGACCCAGTACTTC,CASSQPLGETQYF
TRBV11-1,NA,TRBJ1-1,TRBD1,TGTGCCAGCAGCCCCCCTTTGAGCGTGCCAGGGGGTAAGACTGAAGCTTTCTTT,CASSPPLSVPGGKTEAFF
TRBV7-9,NA,TRBJ1-5,TRBD1,TGTGCCAGCAGCTTATCCGGGACAGGGGTTGTCCAGCCCCAGCATTTT,CASSLSGTGVVQPQHF
TRBV29-1,NA,TRBJ1-1,NA,TGCAGCGTTGGAGGCACTGAAGCTTTCTTT,CSVGGTEAFF
TRBV6-1,NA,TRBJ1-1,TRBD1,TGTGCCAGCACCTCAAGGGGGACAGCCTACACTGAAGCTTTCTTT,CASTSRGTAYTEAFF
TRBV5-1,once,TRBJ2-2,TRBD1,TGCGCCAGCAGCCCTCGGACAGGGATGAACACCGGGGAGCTGTTTTTT,CASSPRTGMNTGELFF
TRBV5-1,few,TRBJ2-2,NA,TGCGCCAGCAGCTTCGGGTACACCGGGGAGCTGTTTTTT,CASSFGYTGELFF
TRBV4-1,NA,TRBJ2-1,NA,TGCGCCAGCAGCCACCCCCGGGACTCCTTATACAATGAGCAGTTCTTC,CASSHPRDSLYNEQFF
TRBV29-1,NA,TRBJ2-1,TRBD1,TGCAGCGCTAATGACAGGGGGCGTACGAACTCCTACAATGAGCAGTTCTTC,CSANDRGRTNSYNEQFF
TRBV20-1,NA,TRBJ1-2,NA,TGCAGTGCCTCGGAGGGGGACTACACCTTC,CSASEGDYTF
TRBV19,NA,TRBJ1-5,NA,TGTGCCAGCCAAATGTCAAGGAATCAGCCCCAGCATTTT,CASQMSRNQPQHF
TRBV29-1,NA,TRBJ2-7,NA,TGCAGCGTCAATCCCCCGGGGGGCAGGGACGAGCAGTACTTC,CSVNPPGGRDEQYF
TRBV7-2,NA,TRBJ2-7,TRBD2,TGTGCCAGCAGCACCTTACTAGCGGGAGTCTCTTACGAGCAGTACTTC,CASSTLLAGVSYEQYF
TRBV11-2,NA,TRBJ2-2,TRBD2,TGTGCCAGCAGCTTAGCCCCCGGGACTAGCGGGAGACCCGGGGAGCTGTTTTTT,CASSLAPGTSGRPGELFF
TRBV7-2,NA,TRBJ2-1,TRBD2,TGTGCCAGCAGCTTCGGACTAGCGGCCTACAATGAGCAGTTCTTC,CASSFGLAAYNEQFF
TRBV7-2,NA,TRBJ2-3,TRBD1,TGTGCCAGCAGCTTAGTACCGACAGGGGGCACAGATACGCAGTATTTT,CASSLVPTGGTDTQYF
TRBV7-6,NA,TRBJ2-2,TRBD2,TGTGCCAGCAGCTTATGGACTAGCGGGAGTCTCAGGGCCACCGGGGAGCTGTTTTTT,CASSLWTSGSLRATGELFF
TRBV9,NA,TRBJ2-7,NA,TGTGCCAGCAGCGCCTGGGCGACGAGCTCCTACGAGCAGTACTTC,CASSAWATSSYEQYF
TRBV10-3,once,TRBJ2-6,TRBD1,TGTGCCATCTCTACAGGGCAGGGGGCTGCCGGGGCCAACGTCCTGACTTTC,CAISTGQGAAGANVLTF
TRBV6-6,NA,TRBJ2-2,TRBD1,TGTGCCAGCAGCCCAACGGGACAGGGCATCACCGGGGAGCTGTTTTTT,CASSPTGQGITGELFF
TRBV2,once,TRBJ2-7,NA,TGTGCCAGCAGAGGGGTCTCCTACGAGCAGTACTTC,CASRGVSYEQYF
TRBV6-1,NA,TRBJ1-1,TRBD1,TGTGCCAGCAGTGAATCTGGACAGGCTGGGCCTGAAGCTTTCTTT,CASSESGQAGPEAFF
TRBV7-2,NA,TRBJ1-1,NA,TGTGCCAGCAGCTTAGGTGGCAGCTTAACTGAAGCTTTCTTT,CASSLGGSLTEAFF
TRBV19,NA,TRBJ2-3,TRBD2,TGTGCCAGTAGTATAAGCGGGAGAGTAACAGATACGCAGTATTTT,CASSISGRVTDTQYF
TRBV5-1,NA,TRBJ2-1,NA,TGCGCCAGCAGCTTGGCGACAACTTCGGATGAGCAGTTCTTC,CASSLATTSDEQFF
TRBV19,NA,TRBJ2-5,TRBD2,TGTGCCAGTAGTTATACCGGGGGGGCCGATCAAGAGACCCAGTACTTC,CASSYTGGADQETQYF
TRBV11-2,once,TRBJ2-3,TRBD1,TGTGCCAGCAGCCGTGGACAGGCTACGCAGTATTTT,CASSRGQATQYF
TRBV7-9,NA,TRBJ2-5,NA,TGTGCCAGCAGCTTACTGTCTCTTGTGAAGACCCAGTACTTC,CASSLLSLVKTQYF
TRBV9,NA,TRBJ2-2,NA,TGTGCCAGCAAATCGGGAGCGAACACCGGGGAGCTGTTTTTT,CASKSGANTGELFF
TRBV20-1,NA,TRBJ1-1,NA,TGCAGTGCTAGAGGACTATTCTTT,CSARGLFF
TRBV6-1,NA,TRBJ1-2,NA,TGTGCCAGCAGTGAAGTTACGAGGATAGGGGGCTACACCTTC,CASSEVTRIGGYTF
TRBV20-1,NA,TRBJ2-3,NA,TGCAGTGTCGTAAGCACAGATACGCAGTATTTT,CSVVSTDTQYF
TRBV5-1,NA,TRBJ1-4,NA,TGCGCCAGCGCGGGGCCCGATGAGGGAAAACTGTTTTTT,CASAGPDEGKLFF
TRBV11-2,NA,TRBJ2-7,NA,TGTGCCAGCAGCCCCCGAATCGGGTACGAGCAGTACTTC,CASSPRIGYEQYF
TRBV6-6,once,TRBJ2-3,NA,TGTGCCAGCACCGAGGGGTTAGGGCCAGATACGCAGTATTTT,CASTEGLGPDTQYF
TRBV2,NA,TRBJ2-5,NA,TGTGCCAGCACCCGAGGGTACCAAGAGACCCAGTACTTC,CASTRGYQETQYF
TRBV30,NA,TRBJ2-3,NA,TGTGCCTGGAGTGCCTCGGGAGGCACAGATACGCAGTATTTT,CAWSASGGTDTQYF
TRBV2,NA,TRBJ2-3,NA,TGTGCCAGAGGGGGGATGGGAGCAGATACGCAGTATTTT,CARGGMGADTQYF
TRBV5-4,NA,TRBJ2-7,TRBD1,TGTGCCAGCAGCTTGGGGACAGGGGATAACGAGCAGTACTTC,CASSLGTGDNEQYF
TRBV5-4,NA,TRBJ2-1,TRBD2,TGTGCCAGCAGCCTGGGGAGACTAGCGGACAATGAGCAGTTCTTC,CASSLGRLADNEQFF
TRBV28,NA,TRBJ2-7,NA,TGTGCCAGCAGCCCTTCTGGAGCGCGACTTTACGAGCAGTACTTC,CASSPSGARLYEQYF
TRBV10-3,NA,TRBJ2-6,NA,TGTGCCACATTGGACAGCTCTGGGGCCAACGTCCTGACTTTC,CATLDSSGANVLTF
TRBV5-1,NA,TRBJ1-2,TRBD1,TGCGCCAGCAGCCGCGTAGGACAGGGGATTAACTATGGCTACACCTTC,CASSRVGQGINYGYTF
TRBV5-1,NA,TRBJ2-1,NA,TGCGCCAGCAGCTTTTTTGTTAGTGGCCGGGACGGGTGGTCGAATGAGCAGTTCTTC,CASSFFVSGRDGWSNEQFF
TRBV4-2,few,TRBJ2-2,NA,TGTGCCAGCAGCCAAGGGGGTAGATCGGGCACCGGGGAGCTGTTTTTT,CASSQGGRSGTGELFF